Following are 23 T cell receptor beta chains from one sample sequenced in a study of shared clonotypes between healthy human individuals. Generated by immunoSEQ multiplex PCR, the TCRdb table keeps only in-frame clones and is missing some. The table includes about a million clones, 77% detected once. Sequenced material: memory CD4+ T cells from PBMCs. Documented subset: CD45RA-negative fraction. The receptors derive from a man aged 18 to 30 in good health. Some clones in this sample may be carry-over from other donors' samples.

V usage is TRBV30 and J usage is TRBJ2-7, with no clear D. This CDR3 is built from 12 residues. The germline V gene has CDR1 GTSNPN and CDR2 SVGIG (reference sequence). Deletions cut 5 bases from V and 2 bases from J, with 10 bases between. The CDR3 spells CAWGPGTYEQYF. Here the CDR3 DNA reads TGTGCCTGGGGGCCTGGAACCTACGAGCAGTACTTC.

In DNA, the CDR3 is TGTGCCAGCAGCTTACAGGGATTCTCCTACGAGCAGTACTTC. Translated, it gives CASSLQGFSYEQYF. The chain is built from TRBV9 and TRBJ2-7; the D gene is possibly TRBD1 (6 bases). The CDR3 loop spans 14 amino acids. The V gene lost 4 bases and the J gene lost 0 bases, with 11 bases spanning the gap. Germline V CDR1 and CDR2: SGDLS, YYNGEE.

This rearrangement joins TRBV4-3 to TRBJ2-7; D ambiguous. The V end was cut by 2 bases, the J end by 4 bases, with 15 bases between. The CDR3 has 15 residues. Germline CDR1 is LGHNA and CDR2 is YSLEER. CDR3: CASSQSTSDLYEQYF. CDR3 sequence (DNA): TGCGCCAGCAGCCAATCAACATCGGACCTTTACGAGCAGTACTTC.

For this clone: Since a far larger clone is one base different, this is likely a read error. The rearrangement links TRBV5-4 to TRBJ2-3; no firm D call. The CDR3 is 16 amino acids. Trimming cost V 4 bases and J 0 bases, with 15 bases left between them. The germline V gene encodes CDR1 SGHNT and CDR2 YYREEE (reference sequence). The CDR3 region has the DNA TGTGCCAGCAGCCGTGGCTCCGTGGGTAGCACAGATACGCAGTATTTT. Protein sequence: CASSRGSVGSTDTQYF.

On this clone: This sample includes further DNA sequences coding for the same CDR3. The rearrangement joins TRBV5-1 to TRBJ2-7; D gene unclear. The CDR3 has 14 residues. Germline lookup yields CDR1 SGHRS and CDR2 YFSETQ. The V gene lost 0 bases and the J gene lost 4 bases, with 11 bases spanning the gap. The CDR3 region is CASSLGPGPYEQYF. CDR3 nucleotides: TGCGCCAGCAGCTTGGGGCCAGGCCCTTACGAGCAGTACTTC.

The chain is built from TRBV28 and TRBJ2-7; D is perhaps TRBD1 (6 bases). Germline-derived CDR1 and CDR2 are MDHEN and SYDVKM. V gave up 7 bases and J gave up 1 base, with 11 bases separating them. CDR3 length: 13 residues. The CDR3 region is CASTLTGSYEQYF. CDR3 sequence (DNA): TGTGCCAGCACCCTTACAGGGTCCTACGAGCAGTACTTC.

The J gene is TRBJ2-7, the V gene TRBV4-1; perhaps TRBD1 as D (5 bases). Germline-derived CDR1 and CDR2 are MGHRA and YSYEKL. This CDR3 has 14 amino acids. V was clipped by 1 base and J by 4 bases, with 11 bases between them. The CDR3 nucleotides read TGCGCCAGCAGCCAAGGTTCCAGGGCGTACGAGCAGTACTTC. This encodes CASSQGSRAYEQYF.

This chain uses TRBV27 with TRBJ1-1, with TRBD1 as a possible D gene (5 bases). This CDR3 has 13 amino acids. Trimming took off 7 bases at V and 4 bases at J, with 13 bases between the two ends. CDR1 and CDR2 from the germline V gene are MNHEY and SMNVEV (reference sequence). The CDR3 spells CASMDAGGTEAFF. DNA of the CDR3: TGTGCCAGCATGGATGCGGGGGGCACTGAAGCTTTCTTT.

This clone was found a few times. V gene TRBV7-2 combines with J gene TRBJ2-5, with D hard to call. The V gene lost 3 bases and the J gene lost 2 bases, with 16 bases spanning the gap. This CDR3 region has 16 residues. Germline lookup yields CDR1 SGHTA and CDR2 FQGNSA. The CDR3 nucleotides read TGTGCCAGCAGCTTGCATGGCGGCGGCTCACAAGAGACCCAGTACTTC. This codes for CASSLHGGGSQETQYF.

The gene calls are TRBV28 and TRBJ1-3, with a tentative D call TRBD1 (5 bases). V lost 4 bases and J 0 bases, leaving 10 bases between the germline ends. This CDR3 contains 15 residues. The germline V gene has CDR1 MDHEN and CDR2 SYDVKM. The CDR3 region has the DNA TGTGCCAGCAGTTCACAGGTGCCCTCTGGAAACACCATATATTTT. Translating it yields CASSSQVPSGNTIYF. The variable domain in full, with the rest retrieved from reference TRBV28 and TRBJ1-3, is DVKVTQSSRYLVKRTGEKVFLECVQDMDHENMFWYRQDPGLGLRLIYFSYDVKMKEKGDIPEGYSVSREKKERFSLILESASTNQTSMYLCASSSQVPSGNTIYFGEGSWLTVV.

The chain recombines TRBV7-6 with TRBJ1-4; D gene ambiguous. Germline assignment: CDR1 SGHVS and CDR2 FNYEAQ. Trimming pared 0 bases from V and 5 bases from J, leaving 4 bases between. This CDR3 comprises 13 residues. CDR3 region: CASSLALNEKLFF. Written as DNA, the CDR3 is TGTGCCAGCAGCTTAGCGCTAAATGAAAAACTGTTTTTT.

There are many counts of this clone. The gene calls are TRBV15 and TRBJ2-6, with D uncertain. CDR3 length equals 13 residues. Germline CDR1 reads LNHNV; CDR2 reads YYDKDF (reference sequence). Trimming stripped 8 bases from V and 0 bases from J, with 5 bases between. The CDR3 spells CATVRSGANVLTF. In DNA form, the CDR3 reads TGTGCCACCGTACGCTCTGGGGCCAACGTCCTGACTTTC.

J is TRBJ2-7 and V is TRBV9; no clear D. Germline V gives CDR1 SGDLS, CDR2 YYNGEE. The CDR3 is 14 residues long. Trimming removed 3 bases at V and 1 base at J, with 11 bases between. The CDR3 spells CASSALARSYEQYF. In DNA form, the CDR3 reads TGTGCCAGCAGCGCCCTCGCCCGGTCCTACGAGCAGTACTTC.

The chain uses TRBV6-1 and TRBJ2-3; TRBD2 matches at 14 bases. The CDR3 consists of 15 residues. Germline loops: CDR1 MNHNS, CDR2 SASEGT. The V gene end was trimmed by 11 bases and the J gene end by 3 bases; junction bases not matched to a gene: 7. CDR3 in amino acids: CAGGTSGSGTDTQYF. The DNA of the CDR3 is TGTGCCGGGGGGACTAGCGGGAGTGGTACAGATACGCAGTATTTT.

This sequence joins TRBV4-3 and TRBJ2-2; 8 nucleotides agree with TRBD1. Looked up from germline, CDR1 is LGHNA and CDR2 is YSLEER. This CDR3 is 18 amino acids long. Trimming cost V 0 bases and J 6 bases; bases outside gene matches: 12. Here the CDR3 reads CASSQDGGRGRFPGELFF. The CDR3 DNA sequence: TGCGCCAGCAGCCAAGATGGCGGCAGGGGGCGATTTCCCGGGGAGCTGTTTTTT.

The sample holds a few counts of this clone. V and J are TRBV6-1 and TRBJ2-6; 7 bases map to TRBD1. Germline CDR1 and CDR2: MNHNS and SASEGT. CDR3 length: 15 residues. J gave up 1 base and V 3 bases, and 0 bases lay outside the gene matches. The CDR3 DNA follows: TGTGCCAGCAGTGAGACAGGGTCTGGGGCCAACGTCCTGACTTTC. It encodes CASSETGSGANVLTF.

CDR3 coding DNA: TGTGCCAGCACGTGGGATATTGAGGAGACCCAGTACTTC. The encoded protein is CASTWDIEETQYF. This sequence joins TRBV6-1 and TRBJ2-5; no clear D. Germline V lookup: CDR1 MNHNS, CDR2 SASEGT. V was trimmed by 7 bases and J by 5 bases, leaving 14 bases between them. The CDR3 is 13 residues long.

J is TRBJ2-1 and V is TRBV9; no firm D call. This CDR3 has 14 residues. V lost 4 bases and J lost 2, with 10 bases in between. The germline gives CDR1 SGDLS, CDR2 YYNGEE. DNA for the CDR3: TGTGCCAGCAGCCTGTCGGGCGCCTACAATGAGCAGTTCTTC. Residues: CASSLSGAYNEQFF.

In the case of this clone: Other DNA sequences from this sample encode an identical CDR3 as well. This sequence joins TRBV28 and TRBJ1-2; D not resolved. Germline V lookup: CDR1 MDHEN, CDR2 SYDVKM. Between the trimmed V and J ends, which lost 2 bases and 2 bases, there was a span of 3 bases. This CDR3 is 12 amino acids long. Here the CDR3 DNA reads TGTGCCAGCAGTTTACGGAACTATGGCTACACCTTC. This translates into CASSLRNYGYTF.

The CDR3 nucleotides are TGTGCCAGCTCACCCTTATTAGAAGGGCGGGAGCAGTACTTC. Translation: CASSPLLEGREQYF. The rearrangement joins TRBV18 to TRBJ2-7; D unresolved. V was shortened by 3 bases and J by 7 bases, with 16 bases between the two germline ends. Per germline, CDR1 KGHSH and CDR2 LQKENI. CDR3 length equals 14 residues.

J is TRBJ1-1 and V is TRBV13; D is perhaps TRBD1 (6 bases). The germline V gene has CDR1 PRHDT and CDR2 FYEKMQ (reference sequence). The CDR3 is made up of 17 amino acids. V was trimmed by 0 bases and J by 0 bases, leaving 14 bases between them. This CDR3 is CASSLGTGRSMNTEAFF. The CDR3 bases are TGTGCCAGCAGCTTAGGAACAGGGAGAAGTATGAACACTGAAGCTTTCTTT.

As regards this clone: A much larger clone differs by one base, so this may be a read error. The sample carries other DNA sequences with the same CDR3. The V gene is TRBV11-2, the J gene TRBJ1-5; D unresolved. The CDR3 is made up of 13 amino acids. The V and J ends lost 0 bases and 4 bases respectively, with 4 bases between them. Germline values: CDR1 SGHAT, CDR2 FQNNGV. CDR3: CASSLDRNQPQHF. The CDR3, as DNA: TGTGCCAGCAGCTTAGACAGGAATCAGCCCCAGCATTTT.

The chain is built from TRBV12-5 and TRBJ1-5; D might be TRBD1 (5 bases). The CDR3 is 15 residues long. Germline lookup yields CDR1 LGHNT and CDR2 FRNRAP. V was trimmed by 0 bases and J by 1 base, leaving 7 bases between them. The CDR3 region is CASGLVGRSNQPQHF. The CDR3 bases are TGTGCTAGTGGTTTGGTGGGGCGAAGCAATCAGCCCCAGCATTTT.